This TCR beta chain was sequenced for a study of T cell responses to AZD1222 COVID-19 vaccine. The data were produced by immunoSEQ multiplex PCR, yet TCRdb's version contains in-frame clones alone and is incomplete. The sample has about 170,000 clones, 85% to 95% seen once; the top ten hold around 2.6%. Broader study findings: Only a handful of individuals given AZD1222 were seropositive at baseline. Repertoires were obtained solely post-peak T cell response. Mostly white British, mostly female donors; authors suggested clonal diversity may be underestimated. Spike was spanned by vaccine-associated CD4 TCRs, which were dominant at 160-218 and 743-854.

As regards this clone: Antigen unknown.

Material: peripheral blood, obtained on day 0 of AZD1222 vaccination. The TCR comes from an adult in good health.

The CDR3 region is CASSPPAERPNTDTQYF. DNA of the CDR3: TGTGCCAGCAGCCCCCCTGCTGAGAGGCCAAACACAGATACGCAGTATTTT. The chain joins TRBV3-1 (or the pseudogene TRBV3-2) to TRBJ2-3, with no clear D. The CDR3 runs 17 residues. Germline assignment: CDR1 LGHDT and CDR2 YNNKEL (reference sequence). Trimming shortened V by 4 bases and J by 2 bases, and 19 bases separated the two germline ends.